These 23 T cell receptor beta chains share one sample of origin, sequenced in a study of blood T cell repertoires in COVID-19. Produced via immunoSEQ multiplex PCR; TCRdb's table is partial and in-frame only. The repertoire has about 120,000 clones, 90% of them found once; the top ten carry 4.6%. The sequenced material came from peripheral blood. The receptors come from a woman in her fifties or sixties with acute or convalescent COVID-19.

The chain combines TRBV15 with TRBJ1-1; D gene uncertain. This CDR3 contains 13 residues. V dropped 1 base and J dropped 3 bases, with 6 bases sitting between them. Germline CDR1 is LNHNV and CDR2 is YYDKDF (reference sequence). CDR3 in DNA: TGTGCCACCAGCAGAGGGCGGGACACTGAAGCTTTCTTT. Translation: CATSRGRDTEAFF.

The chain has TRBV19 and TRBJ1-5, with TRBD1 identical over 9 bases. The CDR3 contains 15 residues. J lost 6 bases, V lost 3 bases, and 6 bases had no gene match. Germline assignment: CDR1 LNHDA and CDR2 SQIVND (reference sequence). CDR3 amino acids: CASSIKGQGGQPQHF. In DNA, the CDR3 is TGTGCCAGTAGTATCAAGGGACAGGGAGGTCAGCCCCAGCATTTT.

This chain links TRBV28 with TRBJ1-1; D might be TRBD1 (6 bases). CDR1 and CDR2 from the germline V gene are MDHEN and SYDVKM. Trimming took 6 bases from V and 4 from J, leaving 15 bases between them. This CDR3 region has 14 residues. The CDR3 bases are TGTGCCAGCAGACCTCCTACAGGGATCACTGAAGCTTTCTTT. It translates to CASRPPTGITEAFF.

In DNA form, the CDR3 reads TGTGCCAGTAGTATAGAGCGGGAGTACAATGAGCAGTTCTTC. It specifies CASSIEREYNEQFF. V usage is TRBV19 and J usage is TRBJ2-1; 7 nucleotides align to TRBD2. V lost 0 bases and J lost 4; bases outside the gene matches: 0. Germline CDR1 reads LNHDA; CDR2 reads SQIVND (reference sequence). The CDR3 consists of 14 residues.

The rearrangement joins TRBV5-1 to TRBJ2-2, with 8 bases matching TRBD1. Looked up from germline, CDR1 is SGHRS and CDR2 is YFSETQ. V was pared by 5 bases and J by 5 bases, with 2 bases of the junction left unmatched. The CDR3 sequence is 13 residues long. The CDR3 loop reads CASSRTGTGELFF. CDR3 sequence (DNA): TGCGCCAGCAGTAGGACAGGGACCGGGGAGCTGTTTTTT.

The V call is TRBV2, the J call TRBJ1-1; 8 bases map to TRBD1. V shed 6 bases and J 3 bases; nucleotides not matched to a gene: 6. The CDR3 has 14 amino acids. Germline values: CDR1 SNHLY, CDR2 FYNNEI. The CDR3 loop reads CASSVQGEDTEAFF. DNA of the CDR3: TGTGCCAGCAGCGTACAGGGGGAGGACACTGAAGCTTTCTTT.

The CDR3: CASSESPGRWPQHF. Here the CDR3 DNA reads TGTGCCAGCAGTGAATCCCCCGGGAGGTGGCCCCAGCATTTT. This chain connects TRBV6-1 to TRBJ1-5; no clear D. Trimming took off 2 bases at V and 9 bases at J, with 14 bases between the two ends. The V gene's germline CDR1 is MNHNS and CDR2 SASEGT. CDR3 length: 14 residues.

J is TRBJ2-3 and V is TRBV30; D is possibly TRBD1 (6 bases). Germline values: CDR1 GTSNPN, CDR2 SVGIG (reference sequence). The CDR3 spans 17 residues. Trimming left V 2 bases short and J 4 bases short, with 22 bases between. The CDR3 spells CAWSPPLGAGSADTQYF. The CDR3 DNA follows: TGTGCCTGGAGTCCCCCGTTGGGGGCTGGGAGCGCAGATACGCAGTATTTT.

The DNA for the CDR3 is TGTGCCAGTAGTATCCTTGGACAGTCCGAAAAACTGTTTTTT. Residues: CASSILGQSEKLFF. The chain combines TRBV19 with TRBJ1-4, with a tentative D call TRBD1 (6 bases). V was clipped by 3 bases and J by 8 bases, with 13 bases between them. This CDR3 contains 14 residues. Germline V gives CDR1 LNHDA, CDR2 SQIVND (reference sequence).

The chain couples TRBV15 to TRBJ1-4; TRBD1 matches 8 bases. The junction had 2 bases not matched to a gene; V was cut back by 7 bases and J by 7 bases. Germline V CDR1 and CDR2: LNHNV, YYDKDF (reference sequence). The CDR3 is 12 amino acids. The DNA of the CDR3 is TGTGCCACCAACAGGGGGAGTGAAAAACTGTTTTTT. Translated: CATNRGSEKLFF. Based on the CDR3 plus reference TRBV15 and TRBJ1-4, the full variable domain is DAMVIQNPRYQVTQFGKPVTLSCSQTLNHNVMYWYQQKSSQAPKLLFHYYDKDFNNEADTPDNFQSRRPNTSFCFLDIRSPGLGDTAMYLCATNRGSEKLFFGSGTQLSVL.

This clone was detected once. This rearrangement joins TRBV30 to TRBJ2-7, with TRBD2 matching 10 bases. V was clipped by 3 bases and J by 2 bases; unmatched bases: 1. The V gene's germline CDR1 is GTSNPN and CDR2 SVGIG (reference sequence). The CDR3 extends over 13 amino acids. The CDR3 protein is CAWRLAGAYEQYF. CDR3 sequence (DNA): TGTGCCTGGAGGCTAGCGGGAGCCTACGAGCAGTACTTC.

The chain uses TRBV28 and TRBJ2-1; 7 bases match TRBD2. Trimming cost V 6 bases and J 8 bases; bases outside gene matches: 13. CDR3 length: 15 residues. CDR1 and CDR2 from the germline V gene are MDHEN and SYDVKM. Here the CDR3 DNA reads TGTGCCAGCAGCAGCACCGGGACTACCTATTATGAGCAGTTCTTC. Translating gives CASSSTGTTYYEQFF.

The chain uses TRBV2 and TRBJ1-6, with D uncertain. Trimming pared 8 bases from V and 9 bases from J, leaving 17 bases between. The germline gives CDR1 SNHLY, CDR2 FYNNEI. The CDR3 sequence is 14 residues long. CDR3 protein: CASQGGLEGSPLHF. CDR3 nucleotides: TGTGCCAGCCAAGGTGGTCTCGAGGGTTCACCCCTCCACTTT.

The chain links TRBV3-1 (or the pseudogene TRBV3-2) to TRBJ1-5; TRBD1 matches at 8 bases. The germline CDR1 and CDR2 sequences are LGHDT and YNNKEL (reference sequence). V dropped 4 bases and J dropped 7; count of bases not matched to a gene: 9. The CDR3 runs 15 residues. The CDR3 region has the DNA TGTGCCAGCAGCCTTACTGGACAGGGAGGACAGCCCCAGCATTTT. It yields the protein CASSLTGQGGQPQHF.

The genes are TRBV24-1 and TRBJ2-7, with 8 nucleotides matching TRBD2. The CDR3 length is 13 residues. Germline values: CDR1 KGHDR, CDR2 SFDVKD. Losses at the gene ends were 3 bases for V and 7 bases for J; bases not matched to a gene: 4. The CDR3 bases are TGTGCCACCAGTGATCGGGGGGGAAGTGAGCAGTACTTC. This translates into CATSDRGGSEQYF.

The J gene is TRBJ2-3, the V gene TRBV12-3 or TRBV12-4; TRBD1 is a possible D gene (5 bases). V was shortened by 5 bases and J by 1 base, with 7 bases between the two germline ends. The CDR3 has 13 amino acids. The CDR3 loop reads CASSLQGTDTQYF. DNA for the CDR3: TGTGCCAGCAGTCTACAGGGCACAGATACGCAGTATTTT.

The CDR3 DNA reads TGTGCCAGCAGTCCTCAGGGGGGAAGACAGCCCCAGCATTTT. It encodes CASSPQGGRQPQHF. The chain has TRBV2 and TRBJ1-5, with TRBD1 identical over 7 bases. V lost 5 bases and J lost 7; bases outside the gene matches: 8. This CDR3 is built from 14 residues. Germline CDR1 and CDR2: SNHLY and FYNNEI.

The chain has TRBV2 and TRBJ2-1; D remains unclear. Germline CDR1 is SNHLY and CDR2 is FYNNEI. V shed 3 bases and J shed 4 bases, with 7 bases lying between them. This CDR3 region has 13 residues. CDR3 DNA: TGTGCCAGCAGTGAGACTGCTTACAATGAGCAGTTCTTC. Protein: CASSETAYNEQFF.

The chain uses TRBV2 and TRBJ1-4; tentative D call: TRBD1 (5 bases). The CDR3 contains 15 residues. Deletions cut 8 bases from V and 0 bases from J, with 13 bases between. CDR1 and CDR2 from the germline V gene are SNHLY and FYNNEI. CDR3 sequence reads: CASGVTGATNEKLFF. The CDR3 nucleotides read TGTGCCAGCGGGGTAACAGGCGCAACTAATGAAAAACTGTTTTTT. The whole variable domain, remainder taken from reference TRBV2 and TRBJ1-4, is EPEVTQTPSHQVTQMGQEVILRCVPISNHLYFYWYRQILGQKVEFLVSFYNNEISEKSEIFDDQFSVERPDGSNFTLKIRSTKLEDSAMYFCASGVTGATNEKLFFGSGTQLSVL.

The J gene is TRBJ2-5, the V gene TRBV6-5, with 7 bases identical to TRBD1. The CDR3 length is 13 residues. Per the germline V gene, CDR1 is MNHEY and CDR2 is SVGAGI. J lost 5 bases, V lost 6 bases, and 6 bases had no gene match. The CDR3 reads CASSGFRGETQYF. The CDR3 nucleotides read TGTGCCAGCAGCGGATTCAGGGGGGAGACCCAGTACTTC.

The CDR3 DNA follows: TGTGCTAGTGGTTTGGTACTCGGCAGGGGCGGTTTAAACACTGAAGCTTTCTTT. Its protein is CASGLVLGRGGLNTEAFF. The chain has TRBV12-5 and TRBJ1-1; possible D gene TRBD1, 6 bases. The CDR3 totals 18 residues. CDR1 and CDR2 (germline): LGHNT, FRNRAP. The V and J ends lost 0 bases and 2 bases respectively, with 19 bases between them.

The chain employs TRBV7-9 and TRBJ2-1, with D possibly matching TRBD2 (5 bases). CDR1 is SEHNR, CDR2 FQNEAQ, per germline (reference sequence). The CDR3 is 13 residues long. V was shortened by 5 bases and J by 5 bases, with 10 bases between the two germline ends. The CDR3 loop is CASSEPSNNEQFF. CDR3 sequence (DNA): TGTGCCAGCAGCGAACCTAGCAACAATGAGCAGTTCTTC.

This clone was picked up one time. The chain couples TRBV29-1 to TRBJ1-1, with no clear D. V gave up 6 bases and J gave up 1 base, with 12 bases separating them. Germline V lookup: CDR1 SQVTM, CDR2 ANQGSEA. This CDR3 spans 13 amino acids. The CDR3 here is CSVPPSGNTEAFF. The CDR3 DNA reads TGCAGCGTGCCCCCTTCAGGGAACACTGAAGCTTTCTTT.